This T cell receptor (beta chain) stems from a study of blood T cell repertoires in COVID-19. At the level of the study: COVID-19 samples from acute and convalescent phases originated in the United States, Italy and Spain. PBMCs, B-cell-depleted T cells, or T cells provided the cDNA or gDNA that made up the material.

Looked up from germline, CDR1 is SGHNT and CDR2 is YENEEA. The CDR3 sequence is 15 residues long. Deletions cut 4 bases from V and 4 bases from J, with 14 bases between. Original analysis: It was from reference gene primer amplification that nucleated cell counts were estimated. The assay was immunoSEQ multiplex PCR, and TCRdb's table has in-frame clones only and misses some. V and J calls and clone size come straight from that table; D and trimming were deduced from the DNA. Counted here are about 260,000 clones, less than 90% occurring once; the ten biggest clones make up 4%. Sample: peripheral blood. The TCR sequence derives from a man aged 55 to 70 who had recovered from COVID-19. The chain is built from TRBV11-3 and TRBJ2-1; maybe TRBD2 (6 bases). CDR3 DNA sequence: TGTGCCAGCAGCTATCAAAGCGGGCCTTACAATGAGCAGTTCTTC. It encodes CASSYQSGPYNEQFF.